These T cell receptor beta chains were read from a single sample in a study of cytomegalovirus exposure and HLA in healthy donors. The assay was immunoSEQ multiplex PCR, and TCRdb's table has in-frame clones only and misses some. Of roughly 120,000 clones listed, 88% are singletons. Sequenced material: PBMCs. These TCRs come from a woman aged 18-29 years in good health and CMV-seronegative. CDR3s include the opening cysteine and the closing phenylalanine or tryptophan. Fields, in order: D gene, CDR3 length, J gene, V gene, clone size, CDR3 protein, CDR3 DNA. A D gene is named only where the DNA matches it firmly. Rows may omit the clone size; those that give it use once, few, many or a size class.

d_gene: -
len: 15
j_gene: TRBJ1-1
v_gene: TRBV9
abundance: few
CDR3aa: CASSVRARVGDEAFF
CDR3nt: TGTGCCAGCAGCGTCAGGGCCAGGGTGGGCGATGAAGCTTTCTTT

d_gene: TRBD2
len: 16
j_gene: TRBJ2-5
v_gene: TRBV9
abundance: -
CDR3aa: CASSVGLREGQETQYF
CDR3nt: TGTGCCAGCAGCGTAGGCCTGCGGGAGGGCCAAGAGACCCAGTACTTC

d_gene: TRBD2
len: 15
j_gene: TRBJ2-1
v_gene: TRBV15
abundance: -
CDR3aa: CATSRVLAGHNEQFF
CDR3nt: TGTGCCACCAGCAGAGTCCTAGCGGGTCACAATGAGCAGTTCTTC

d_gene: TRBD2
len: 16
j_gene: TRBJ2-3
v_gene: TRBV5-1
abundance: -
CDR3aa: CASSLRAGGPTDTQYF
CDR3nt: TGCGCCAGCAGCTTGAGGGCGGGGGGGCCCACAGATACGCAGTATTTT

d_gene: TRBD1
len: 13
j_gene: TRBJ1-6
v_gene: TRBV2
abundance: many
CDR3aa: CASRRTGDSPLHF
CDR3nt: TGTGCCAGTCGGAGGACAGGGGATTCACCCCTCCACTTT

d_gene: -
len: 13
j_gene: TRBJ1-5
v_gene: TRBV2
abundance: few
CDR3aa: CASSTGYNQPQHF
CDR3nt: TGTGCCAGCAGTACAGGGTACAATCAGCCCCAGCATTTT

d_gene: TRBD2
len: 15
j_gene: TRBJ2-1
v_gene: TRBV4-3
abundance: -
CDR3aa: CASSQDRLAVNEQFF
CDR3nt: TGCGCCAGCAGCCAAGATCGACTAGCGGTGAATGAGCAGTTCTTC

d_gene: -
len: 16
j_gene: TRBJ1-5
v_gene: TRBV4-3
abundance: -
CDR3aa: CASSQDVRLSNQPQHF
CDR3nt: TGCGCCAGCAGCCAAGATGTCAGACTTAGCAATCAGCCCCAGCATTTT

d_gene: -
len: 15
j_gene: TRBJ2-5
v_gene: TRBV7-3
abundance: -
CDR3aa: CASSQNGGGWETQYF
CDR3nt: TGTGCCAGCAGTCAAAATGGGGGGGGCTGGGAGACCCAGTACTTC

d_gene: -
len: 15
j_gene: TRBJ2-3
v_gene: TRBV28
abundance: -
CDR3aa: CASASGARGSDTQYF
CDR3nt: TGTGCCAGCGCCAGCGGGGCTAGGGGGTCAGATACGCAGTATTTT

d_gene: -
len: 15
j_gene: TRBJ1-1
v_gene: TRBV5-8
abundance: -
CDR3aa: CASSSGTGKNTEAFF
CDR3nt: TGTGCCAGCAGCTCCGGCACAGGGAAGAACACTGAAGCTTTCTTT

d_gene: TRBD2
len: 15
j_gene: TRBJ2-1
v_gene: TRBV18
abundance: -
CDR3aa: CASSPLAGIDNEQFF
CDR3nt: TGTGCCAGCTCACCACTAGCGGGTATCGACAATGAGCAGTTCTTC

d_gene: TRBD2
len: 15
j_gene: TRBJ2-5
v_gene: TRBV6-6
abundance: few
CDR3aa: CASSPGLAGVETQYF
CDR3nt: TGTGCCAGCAGCCCAGGACTAGCGGGGGTAGAGACCCAGTACTTC

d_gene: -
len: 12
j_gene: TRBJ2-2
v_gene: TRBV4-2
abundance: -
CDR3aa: CATGQNTGELFF
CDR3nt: TGTGCCACAGGACAGAACACCGGGGAGCTGTTTTTT

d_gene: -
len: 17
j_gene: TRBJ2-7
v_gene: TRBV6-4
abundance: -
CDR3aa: CASSVSRSGSDPWKQYF
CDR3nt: TGTGCCAGCAGTGTCTCACGGTCCGGGTCCGACCCCTGGAAGCAGTACTTC

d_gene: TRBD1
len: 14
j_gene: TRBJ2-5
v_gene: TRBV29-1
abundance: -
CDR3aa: CSVRGRRREETQYF
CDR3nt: TGCAGCGTTAGGGGGCGTCGGCGGGAAGAGACCCAGTACTTC

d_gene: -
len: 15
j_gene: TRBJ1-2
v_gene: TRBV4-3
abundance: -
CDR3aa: CASSQEGDPYYGYTF
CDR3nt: TGCGCCAGCAGCCAAGAGGGAGACCCCTACTATGGCTACACCTTC

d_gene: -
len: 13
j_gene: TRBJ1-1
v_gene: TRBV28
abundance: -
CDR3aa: CASQTSPNTEAFF
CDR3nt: TGTGCCAGTCAGACTTCGCCGAACACTGAAGCTTTCTTT

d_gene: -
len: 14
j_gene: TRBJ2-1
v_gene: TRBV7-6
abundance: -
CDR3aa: CASSWAGRRDEQFF
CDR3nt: TGTGCCAGCAGCTGGGCGGGCCGGCGCGATGAGCAGTTCTTC

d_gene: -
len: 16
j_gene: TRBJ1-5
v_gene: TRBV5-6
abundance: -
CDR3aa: CASSLGTDLSNQPQHF
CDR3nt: TGTGCCAGCAGCTTGGGAACAGACCTTAGCAATCAGCCCCAGCATTTT

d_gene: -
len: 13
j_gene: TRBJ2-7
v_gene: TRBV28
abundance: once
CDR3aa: CASSTSSHYEQYF
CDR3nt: TGTGCCAGCAGCACTAGCAGTCATTACGAGCAGTACTTC

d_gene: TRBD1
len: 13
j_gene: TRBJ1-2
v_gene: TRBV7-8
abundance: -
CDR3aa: CASSVDRGRGYTF
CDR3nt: TGTGCCAGCAGCGTTGACAGGGGGCGAGGCTACACCTTC

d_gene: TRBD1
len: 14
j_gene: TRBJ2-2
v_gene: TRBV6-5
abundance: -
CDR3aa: CASSYEGQGVSLFF
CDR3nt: TGTGCCAGCAGTTACGAGGGACAGGGTGTTTCGCTGTTTTTT

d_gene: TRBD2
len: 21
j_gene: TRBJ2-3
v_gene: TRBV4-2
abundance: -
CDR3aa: CASSQELQVRGLAGTTDTQYF
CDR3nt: TGTGCCAGCAGCCAAGAGTTGCAGGTGAGGGGACTAGCGGGGACGACAGATACGCAGTATTTT

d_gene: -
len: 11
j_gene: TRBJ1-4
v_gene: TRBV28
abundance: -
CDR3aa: CASSKRGGLFF
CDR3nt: TGTGCCAGCAGTAAAAGGGGGGGGCTGTTTTTT

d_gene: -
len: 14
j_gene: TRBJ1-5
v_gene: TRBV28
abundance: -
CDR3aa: CASSLPWGTKPQHF
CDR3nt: TGTGCCAGCAGTTTACCGTGGGGCACGAAGCCCCAGCATTTT

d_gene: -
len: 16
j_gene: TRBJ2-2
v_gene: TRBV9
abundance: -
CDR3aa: CASSVGRTVNTGELFF
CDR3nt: TGTGCCAGCAGCGTAGGGAGGACAGTTAACACCGGGGAGCTGTTTTTT

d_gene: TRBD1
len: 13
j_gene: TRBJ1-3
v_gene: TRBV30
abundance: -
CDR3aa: CAWLRGAGNTIYF
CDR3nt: TGTGCCTGGCTCAGGGGGGCTGGAAACACCATATATTTT

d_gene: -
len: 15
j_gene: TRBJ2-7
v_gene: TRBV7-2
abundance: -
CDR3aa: CASSLAHGDPYEQYF
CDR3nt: TGTGCCAGCAGCTTAGCGCACGGAGATCCCTACGAGCAGTACTTC

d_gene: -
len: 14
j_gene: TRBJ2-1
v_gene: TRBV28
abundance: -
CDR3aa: CASSLVHAYNEQFF
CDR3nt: TGTGCCAGCAGTTTGGTGCACGCGTACAATGAGCAGTTCTTC

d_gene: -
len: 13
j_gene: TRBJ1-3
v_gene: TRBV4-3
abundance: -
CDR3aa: CASSQDFSTSIYF
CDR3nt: TGCGCCAGCAGCCAAGACTTTTCAACTTCCATATATTTT

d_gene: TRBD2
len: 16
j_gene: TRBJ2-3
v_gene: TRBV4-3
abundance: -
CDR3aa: CASGGTSGRTTDTQYF
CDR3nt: TGCGCCAGCGGGGGGACTAGCGGGAGGACCACAGATACGCAGTATTTT

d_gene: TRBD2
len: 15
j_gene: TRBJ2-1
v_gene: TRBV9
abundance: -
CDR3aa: CASSVVAGLDFEQFF
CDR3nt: TGTGCCAGCAGCGTAGTAGCGGGACTAGACTTTGAGCAGTTCTTC

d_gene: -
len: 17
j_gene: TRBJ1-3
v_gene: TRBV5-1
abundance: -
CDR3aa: CASSSSTQPSSGNTIYF
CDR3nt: TGCGCCAGCAGCTCCTCGACACAACCCAGCTCTGGAAACACCATATATTTT